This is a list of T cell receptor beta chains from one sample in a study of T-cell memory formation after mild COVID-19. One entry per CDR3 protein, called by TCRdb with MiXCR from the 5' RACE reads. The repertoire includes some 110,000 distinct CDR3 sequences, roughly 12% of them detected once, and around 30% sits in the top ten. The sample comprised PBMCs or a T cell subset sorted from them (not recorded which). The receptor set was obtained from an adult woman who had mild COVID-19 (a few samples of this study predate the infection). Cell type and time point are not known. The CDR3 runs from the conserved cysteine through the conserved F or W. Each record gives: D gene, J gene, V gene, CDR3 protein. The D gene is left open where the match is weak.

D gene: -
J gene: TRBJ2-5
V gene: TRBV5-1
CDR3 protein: CASTRTAQETQYF

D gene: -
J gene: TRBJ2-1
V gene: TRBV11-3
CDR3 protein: CASRGPSDEQFF

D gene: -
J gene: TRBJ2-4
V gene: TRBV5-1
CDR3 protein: CASSARGSKNIQYF

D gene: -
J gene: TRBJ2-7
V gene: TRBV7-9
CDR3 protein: CASSFYGTYEQYF

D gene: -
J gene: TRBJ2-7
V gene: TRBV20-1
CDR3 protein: CSAREPTSHTGYEQYF

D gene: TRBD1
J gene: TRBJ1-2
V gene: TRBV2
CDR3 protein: CASREDRVGGYTF

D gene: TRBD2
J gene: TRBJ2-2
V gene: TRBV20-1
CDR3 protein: CSARDQLAGAINTGELFF

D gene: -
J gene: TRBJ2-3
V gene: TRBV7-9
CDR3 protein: CATQLGSGTQYF

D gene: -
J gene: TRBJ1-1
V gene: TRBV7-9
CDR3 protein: CASSLVTGLNTEAFF

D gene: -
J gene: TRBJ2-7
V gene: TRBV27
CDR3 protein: CASSPQKTYEQYF

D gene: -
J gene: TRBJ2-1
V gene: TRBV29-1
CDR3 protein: CSVSPGEGNEQFF

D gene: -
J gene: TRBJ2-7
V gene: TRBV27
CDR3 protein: CASSFSGVTYEQYF

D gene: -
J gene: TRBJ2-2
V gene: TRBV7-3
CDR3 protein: CASSFFGGSGELFF

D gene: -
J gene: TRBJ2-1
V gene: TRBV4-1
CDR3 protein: CASSHPRGYPQFF

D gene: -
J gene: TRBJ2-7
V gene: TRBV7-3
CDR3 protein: CASSPSSVGFYEQYF

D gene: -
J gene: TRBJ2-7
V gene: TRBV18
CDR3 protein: CASSPRAGIDSYEQYF

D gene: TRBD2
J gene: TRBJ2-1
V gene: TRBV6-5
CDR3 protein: CASSHDRLAEPSYNEQFF

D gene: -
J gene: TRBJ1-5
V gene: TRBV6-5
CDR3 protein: CASRPKTGIQPQHF

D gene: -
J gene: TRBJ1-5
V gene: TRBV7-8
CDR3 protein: CASSPEGNGNQPQHF

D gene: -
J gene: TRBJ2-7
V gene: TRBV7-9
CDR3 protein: CASSEWNYEQYF

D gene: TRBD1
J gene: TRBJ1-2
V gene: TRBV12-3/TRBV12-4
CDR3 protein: CASTTTGDGYTF

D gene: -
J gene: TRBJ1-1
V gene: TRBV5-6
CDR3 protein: CASSFVNTEAFF

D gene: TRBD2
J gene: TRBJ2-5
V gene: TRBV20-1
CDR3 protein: CSATDYSGGYETQYF

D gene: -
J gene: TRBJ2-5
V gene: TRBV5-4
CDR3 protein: CASSSRGGTGIHLAQYF

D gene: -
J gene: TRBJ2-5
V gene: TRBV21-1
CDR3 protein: CASTVGLARGGEETQYF

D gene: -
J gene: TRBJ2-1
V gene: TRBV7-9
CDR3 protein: CGHLLAEGIFYNEQFF

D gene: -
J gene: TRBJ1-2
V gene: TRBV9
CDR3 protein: CASSVATEHGYTF

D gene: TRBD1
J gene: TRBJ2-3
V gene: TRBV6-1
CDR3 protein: CASSESLTGGRVTADTQYF

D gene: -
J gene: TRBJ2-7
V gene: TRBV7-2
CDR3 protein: CASSLGLGGGDRPEQYF

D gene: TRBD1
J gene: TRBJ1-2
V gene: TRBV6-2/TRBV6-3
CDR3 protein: CASSYSGTDYGYTF

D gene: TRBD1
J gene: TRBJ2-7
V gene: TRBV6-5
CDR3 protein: CASSYGTGGHEQYF

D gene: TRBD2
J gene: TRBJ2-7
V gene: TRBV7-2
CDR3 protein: CASEEDQRDSYEQYF

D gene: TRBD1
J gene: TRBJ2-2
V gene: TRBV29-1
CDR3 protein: CSVEDRGDTGELFF

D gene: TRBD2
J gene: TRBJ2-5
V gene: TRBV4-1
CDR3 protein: CASSRREQGTQETQYF

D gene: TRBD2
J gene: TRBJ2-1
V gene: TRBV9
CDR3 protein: CASSVRLAGIDEQFF

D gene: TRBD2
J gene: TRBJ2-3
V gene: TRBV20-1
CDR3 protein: CSAREYARGGSTDTQYF

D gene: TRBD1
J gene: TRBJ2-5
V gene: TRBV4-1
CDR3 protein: CASSRDRRGETQYF

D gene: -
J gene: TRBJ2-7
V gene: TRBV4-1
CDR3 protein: CASSHQAGEQYF

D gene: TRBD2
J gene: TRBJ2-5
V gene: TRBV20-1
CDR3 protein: CSTRPLAGGTRETQYF

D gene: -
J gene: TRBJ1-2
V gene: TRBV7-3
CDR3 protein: CASTPYGYTF